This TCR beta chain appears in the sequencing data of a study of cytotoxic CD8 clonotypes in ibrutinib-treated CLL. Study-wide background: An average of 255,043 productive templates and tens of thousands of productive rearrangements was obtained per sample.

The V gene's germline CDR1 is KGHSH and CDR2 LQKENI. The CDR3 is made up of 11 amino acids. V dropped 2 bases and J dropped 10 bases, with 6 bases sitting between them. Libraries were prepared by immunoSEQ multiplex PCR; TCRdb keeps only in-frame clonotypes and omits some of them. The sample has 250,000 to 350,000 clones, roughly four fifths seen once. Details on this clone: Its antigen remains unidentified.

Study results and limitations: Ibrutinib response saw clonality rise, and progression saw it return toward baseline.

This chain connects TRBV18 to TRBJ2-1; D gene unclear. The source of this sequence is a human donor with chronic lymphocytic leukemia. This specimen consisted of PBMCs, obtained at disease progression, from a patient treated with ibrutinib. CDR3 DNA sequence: TGTGCCAGCTCACCATCTTGGGAGCAGTTCTTC. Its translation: CASSPSWEQFF.